This T cell receptor beta chain is from a study of spatial heterogeneity in lung cancer. General study results and limits: In tumors, expanded intratumoral alpha and beta TCR counts tracked mutation counts. Tumor T cells had an estimated coverage that came to about 7% for alpha chains and 13% for beta chains.

Each CDR3 protein gets one entry after TCRdb re-called the 5' RACE reads with MiXCR. The table includes about 20,000 distinct CDR3 sequences, 15% to 20% detected once. Specified time point: sample taken at primary tumor resection. The donors comprised 60 to 80 untreated early-stage non-small cell lung cancer patients. The CDR3 extends over 18 amino acids. Worth noting for this clonotype: What it recognizes is unknown.

The chain has TRBV21-1 and TRBJ2-1; TRBD2 is the table's D call and was not checked against the DNA. TRBV21-1 is deemed a pseudogene. Specimen: lung tumor tissue, collected at surgery. This TCR derives from a female donor with early-stage non-small cell lung cancer. The CDR3, as DNA: TGTGCCAGCAGCAAAAAAGGGGGGACTAGCGGGAATGACAATGAGCAGTTCTTC. Translation: CASSKKGGTSGNDNEQFF.